This T cell receptor beta chain was profiled in a study of cytomegalovirus exposure and HLA in healthy donors. PCR involved 60 Vbeta and 13 Jbeta primers. Produced via immunoSEQ multiplex PCR; TCRdb's table is partial and in-frame only. The sample carries about 130,000 clones, nearly 80% recorded once. Germline loops: CDR1 SQVTM, CDR2 ANQGSEA. With V trimmed by 7 bases and J by 2 bases, 4 bases remained unmatched. This CDR3 is built from 13 residues. The receptor was derived from a man aged 30 to 39 in good health and CMV-seronegative. The sample consisted of PBMCs. The chain couples TRBV29-1 to TRBJ1-1, with 10 bases matching TRBD1. The CDR3 protein is CSGMTGGNTEAFF. The CDR3 bases are TGCAGCGGTATGACAGGGGGCAACACTGAAGCTTTCTTT.